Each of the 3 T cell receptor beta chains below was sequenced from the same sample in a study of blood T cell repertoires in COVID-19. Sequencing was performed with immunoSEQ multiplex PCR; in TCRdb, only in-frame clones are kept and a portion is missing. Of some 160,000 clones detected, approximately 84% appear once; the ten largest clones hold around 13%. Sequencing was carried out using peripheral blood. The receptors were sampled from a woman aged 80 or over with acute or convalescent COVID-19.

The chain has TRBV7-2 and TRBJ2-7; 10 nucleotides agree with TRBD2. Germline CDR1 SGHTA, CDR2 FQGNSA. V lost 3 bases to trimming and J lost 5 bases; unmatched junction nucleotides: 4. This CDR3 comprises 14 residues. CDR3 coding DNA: TGTGCCAGCAGCTTCAGCGGGGGGGGCAACGAGCAGTACTTC. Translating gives CASSFSGGGNEQYF.

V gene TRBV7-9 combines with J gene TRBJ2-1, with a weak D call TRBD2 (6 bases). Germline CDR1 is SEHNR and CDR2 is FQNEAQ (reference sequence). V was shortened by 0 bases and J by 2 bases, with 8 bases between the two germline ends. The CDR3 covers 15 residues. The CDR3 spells CASSLAGGPYNEQFF. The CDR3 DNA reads TGTGCCAGCAGCTTAGCCGGAGGGCCCTACAATGAGCAGTTCTTC.

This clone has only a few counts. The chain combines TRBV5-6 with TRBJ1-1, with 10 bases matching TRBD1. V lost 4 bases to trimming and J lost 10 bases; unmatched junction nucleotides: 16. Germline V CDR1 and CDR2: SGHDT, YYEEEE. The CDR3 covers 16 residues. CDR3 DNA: TGTGCCAGCAGCGAGGAAGTATGGACAGGGGGAAAGGGAGCTTTCTTT. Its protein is CASSEEVWTGGKGAFF.